The T cell receptor beta chain described here comes from a study of blood T cell repertoires in COVID-19. This CDR3 contains 14 residues. V lost 5 bases to trimming and J lost 5 bases; unmatched junction nucleotides: 5. This clone was recorded a few times. Sequenced by immunoSEQ multiplex PCR; TCRdb stores in-frame clones only, minus some. The sample carries roughly 230,000 clones, approximately 81% recorded once. This TCR was recovered from a woman aged 45-60 years who had been exposed to COVID-19. The sequenced sample consisted of PBMCs or T cells enriched from blood (not recorded which). V gene TRBV23-1 combines with J gene TRBJ2-4; 8 positions agree with TRBD1. TRBV23-1 is labeled an ORF, and its function is uncertain. The CDR3 here is CASSVTGVQNIQYF. The CDR3 DNA is TGCGCCAGCAGTGTGACAGGGGTGCAAAACATTCAGTACTTC.